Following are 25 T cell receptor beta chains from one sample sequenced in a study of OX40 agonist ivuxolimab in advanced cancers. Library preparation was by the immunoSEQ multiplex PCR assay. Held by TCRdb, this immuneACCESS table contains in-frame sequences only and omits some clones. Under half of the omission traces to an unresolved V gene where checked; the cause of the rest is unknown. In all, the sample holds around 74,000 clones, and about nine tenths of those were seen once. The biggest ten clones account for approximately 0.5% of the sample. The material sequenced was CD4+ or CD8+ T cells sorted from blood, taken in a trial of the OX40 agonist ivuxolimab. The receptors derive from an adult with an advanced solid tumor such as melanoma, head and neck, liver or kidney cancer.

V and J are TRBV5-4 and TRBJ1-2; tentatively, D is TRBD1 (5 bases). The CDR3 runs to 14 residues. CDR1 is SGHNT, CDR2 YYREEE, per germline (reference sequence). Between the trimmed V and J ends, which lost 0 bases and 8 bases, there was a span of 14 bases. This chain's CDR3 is CASSLVGGARGYTF. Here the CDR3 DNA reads TGTGCCAGCAGCTTGGTAGGCGGGGCTCGCGGCTACACCTTC.

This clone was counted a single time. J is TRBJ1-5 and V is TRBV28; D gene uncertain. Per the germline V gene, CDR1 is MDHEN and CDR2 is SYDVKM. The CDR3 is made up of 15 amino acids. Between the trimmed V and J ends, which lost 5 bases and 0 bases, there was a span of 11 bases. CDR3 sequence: CASSPTAYSNQPQHF. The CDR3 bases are TGTGCCAGCAGTCCGACGGCTTATAGCAATCAGCCCCAGCATTTT.

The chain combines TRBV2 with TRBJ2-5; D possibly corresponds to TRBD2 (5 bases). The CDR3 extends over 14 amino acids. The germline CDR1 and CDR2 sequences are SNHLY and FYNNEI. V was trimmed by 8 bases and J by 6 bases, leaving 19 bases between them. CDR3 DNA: TGTGCCAGCTGCCCCCGGGGTATTGGGAAGACCCAGTACTTC. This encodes CASCPRGIGKTQYF.

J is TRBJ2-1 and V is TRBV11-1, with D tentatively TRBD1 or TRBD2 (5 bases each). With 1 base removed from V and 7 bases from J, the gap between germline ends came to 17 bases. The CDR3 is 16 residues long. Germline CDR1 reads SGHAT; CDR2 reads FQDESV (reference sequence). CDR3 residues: CASSLGAGSLSNEQFF. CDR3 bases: TGTGCCAGCAGCTTAGGAGCAGGGAGTCTGTCGAATGAGCAGTTCTTC.

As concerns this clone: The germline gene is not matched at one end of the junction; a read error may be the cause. The CDR3 sequence is CASRYWDVSSYEQYF. CDR3 coding DNA: TGTGCCAGCAGATACTGGGACGTCAGCTCCTACGAGCAGTACTTC. This sequence joins TRBV6-5 and TRBJ2-7, with D perhaps being TRBD1 or TRBD2 (5 bases each). Germline CDR1 and CDR2: MNHEY and SVGAGI. The CDR3 loop spans 15 amino acids.

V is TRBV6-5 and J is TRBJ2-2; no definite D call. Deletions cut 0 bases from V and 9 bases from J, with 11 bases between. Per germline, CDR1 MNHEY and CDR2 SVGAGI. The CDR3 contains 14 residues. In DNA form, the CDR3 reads TGTGCCAGCAGTTACTCTCGCCCCGTGAGGGAGCTGTTTTTT. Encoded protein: CASSYSRPVRELFF.

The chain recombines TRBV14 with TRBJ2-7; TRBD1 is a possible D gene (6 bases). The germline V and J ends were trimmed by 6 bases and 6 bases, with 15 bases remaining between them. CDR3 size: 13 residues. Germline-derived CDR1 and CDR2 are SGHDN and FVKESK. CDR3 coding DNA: TGTGCCAGCAGTGCGGATCGCAGGGGCGAGCAGTACTTC. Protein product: CASSADRRGEQYF.

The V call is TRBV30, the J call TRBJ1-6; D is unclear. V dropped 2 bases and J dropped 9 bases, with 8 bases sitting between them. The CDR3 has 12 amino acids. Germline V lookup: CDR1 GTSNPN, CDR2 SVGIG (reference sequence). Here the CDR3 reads CAWSPQSSPLHF. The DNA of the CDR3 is TGTGCCTGGAGTCCACAGTCTTCACCCCTCCACTTT.

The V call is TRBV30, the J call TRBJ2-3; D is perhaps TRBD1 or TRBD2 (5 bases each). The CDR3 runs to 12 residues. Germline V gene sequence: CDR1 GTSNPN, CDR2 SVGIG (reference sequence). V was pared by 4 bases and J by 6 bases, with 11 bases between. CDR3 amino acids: CAWKREGDTQYF. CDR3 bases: TGTGCCTGGAAGAGAGAGGGGGATACGCAGTATTTT. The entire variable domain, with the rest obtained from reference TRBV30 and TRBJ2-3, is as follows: SQTIHQWPATLVQPVGSPLSLECTVEGTSNPNLYWYRQAAGRGLQLLFYSVGIGQISSEVPQNLSASRPQDRQFILSSKKLLLSDSGFYLCAWKREGDTQYFGPGTRLTVL.

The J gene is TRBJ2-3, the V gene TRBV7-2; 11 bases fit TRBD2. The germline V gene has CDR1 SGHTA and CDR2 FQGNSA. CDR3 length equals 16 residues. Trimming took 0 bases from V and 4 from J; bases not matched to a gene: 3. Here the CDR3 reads CASSLALAGGSDTQYF. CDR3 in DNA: TGTGCCAGCAGCTTAGCGTTAGCGGGAGGGTCAGATACGCAGTATTTT.

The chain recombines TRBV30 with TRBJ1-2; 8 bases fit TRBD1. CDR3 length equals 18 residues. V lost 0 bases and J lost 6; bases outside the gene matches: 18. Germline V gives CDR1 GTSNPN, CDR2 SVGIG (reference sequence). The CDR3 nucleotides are TGTGCCTGGAGTGTTTCCTATGGGTCAGGGGGCAGGAGGGATGGCTACACCTTC. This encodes CAWSVSYGSGGRRDGYTF. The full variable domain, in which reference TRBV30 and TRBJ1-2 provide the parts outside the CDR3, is SQTIHQWPATLVQPVGSPLSLECTVEGTSNPNLYWYRQAAGRGLQLLFYSVGIGQISSEVPQNLSASRPQDRQFILSSKKLLLSDSGFYLCAWSVSYGSGGRRDGYTFGSGTRLTVV.

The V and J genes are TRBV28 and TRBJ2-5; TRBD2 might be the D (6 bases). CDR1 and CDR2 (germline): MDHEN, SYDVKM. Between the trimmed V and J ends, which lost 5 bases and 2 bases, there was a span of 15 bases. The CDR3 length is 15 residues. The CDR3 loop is CASSPQRAGQETQYF. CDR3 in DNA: TGTGCCAGCAGTCCACAGCGGGCCGGGCAAGAGACCCAGTACTTC.

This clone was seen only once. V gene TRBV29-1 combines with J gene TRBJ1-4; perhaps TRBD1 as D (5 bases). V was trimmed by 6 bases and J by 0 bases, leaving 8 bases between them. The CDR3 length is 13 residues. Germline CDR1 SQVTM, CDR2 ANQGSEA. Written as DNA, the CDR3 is TGCAGCGTAGGGACCACAACTAATGAAAAACTGTTTTTT. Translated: CSVGTTTNEKLFF.

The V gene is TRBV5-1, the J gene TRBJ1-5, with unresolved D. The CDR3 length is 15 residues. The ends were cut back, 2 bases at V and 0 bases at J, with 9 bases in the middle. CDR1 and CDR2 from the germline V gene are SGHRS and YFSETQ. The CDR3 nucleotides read TGCGCCAGCAGCTTCGGTGTTAATAGCAATCAGCCCCAGCATTTT. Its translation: CASSFGVNSNQPQHF.

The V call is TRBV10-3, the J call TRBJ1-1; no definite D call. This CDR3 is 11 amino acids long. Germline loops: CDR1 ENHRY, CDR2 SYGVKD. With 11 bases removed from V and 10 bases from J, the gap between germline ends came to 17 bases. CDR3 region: CALKVREIAFF. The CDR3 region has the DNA TGTGCCCTTAAGGTCCGGGAGATAGCTTTCTTT.

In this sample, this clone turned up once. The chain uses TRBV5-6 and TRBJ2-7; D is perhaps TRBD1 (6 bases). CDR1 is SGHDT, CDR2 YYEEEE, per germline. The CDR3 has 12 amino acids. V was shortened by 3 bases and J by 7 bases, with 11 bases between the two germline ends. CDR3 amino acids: CASSYRAREQYF. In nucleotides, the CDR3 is TGTGCCAGCAGCTACAGGGCTCGGGAGCAGTACTTC.

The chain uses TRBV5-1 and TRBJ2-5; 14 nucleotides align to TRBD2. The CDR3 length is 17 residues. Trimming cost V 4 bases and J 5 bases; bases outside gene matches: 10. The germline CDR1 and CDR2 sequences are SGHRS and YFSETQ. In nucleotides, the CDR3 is TGCGCCAGCAGCAAGACTAGCGGGAGGGTTTATGGGGAGACCCAGTACTTC. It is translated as CASSKTSGRVYGETQYF.

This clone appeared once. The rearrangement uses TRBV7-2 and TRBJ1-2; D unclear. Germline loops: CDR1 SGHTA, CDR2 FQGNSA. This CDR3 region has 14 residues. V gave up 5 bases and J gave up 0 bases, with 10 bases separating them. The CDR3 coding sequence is TGTGCCAGCAGCCTCAGGATCTCTAACTATGGCTACACCTTC. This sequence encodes CASSLRISNYGYTF.

CDR3 loop: CASSLGVSGVNEQFF. The CDR3 DNA is TGCGCCAGCAGCTTGGGGGTCTCGGGGGTCAATGAGCAGTTCTTC. The chain recombines TRBV5-1 with TRBJ2-1; D is possibly TRBD2 (6 bases). Germline CDR1 is SGHRS and CDR2 is YFSETQ. Trimming took 0 bases from V and 6 from J, leaving 13 bases between them. The CDR3 loop spans 15 amino acids.

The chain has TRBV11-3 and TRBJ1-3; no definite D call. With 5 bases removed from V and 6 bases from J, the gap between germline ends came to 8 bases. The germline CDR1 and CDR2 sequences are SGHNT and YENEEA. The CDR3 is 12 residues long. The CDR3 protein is CASSPTANTIYF. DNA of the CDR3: TGTGCCAGCAGCCCCACGGCAAACACCATATATTTT.

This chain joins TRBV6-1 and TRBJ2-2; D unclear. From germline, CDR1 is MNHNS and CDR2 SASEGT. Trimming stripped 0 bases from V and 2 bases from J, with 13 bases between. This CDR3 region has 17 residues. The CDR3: CASSEAGLGINTGELFF. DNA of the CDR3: TGTGCCAGCAGTGAAGCGGGTTTAGGGATCAACACCGGGGAGCTGTTTTTT.

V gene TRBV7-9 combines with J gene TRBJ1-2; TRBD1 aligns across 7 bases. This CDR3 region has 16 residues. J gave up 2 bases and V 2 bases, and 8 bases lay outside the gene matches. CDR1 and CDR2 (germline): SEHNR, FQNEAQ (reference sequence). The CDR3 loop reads CASSLIGGPTNYGYTF. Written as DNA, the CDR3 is TGTGCCAGCAGCTTAATAGGGGGCCCGACAAACTATGGCTACACCTTC.

CDR3 DNA: TGTGCCAGCGGGACAGCCGGCCACTATGGCTACACCTTC. It yields the protein CASGTAGHYGYTF. This chain links TRBV25-1 with TRBJ1-2; TRBD1 matches at 7 bases. V gave up 8 bases and J gave up 3 bases; unmatched junction bases: 6. CDR3 length: 13 amino acids. In germline, CDR1 is MGHDK, CDR2 SYGVNS.

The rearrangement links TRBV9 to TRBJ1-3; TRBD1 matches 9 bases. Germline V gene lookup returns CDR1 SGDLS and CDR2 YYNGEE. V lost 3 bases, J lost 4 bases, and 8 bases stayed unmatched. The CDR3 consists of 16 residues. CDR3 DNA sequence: TGTGCCAGCAGCGCCGTGGGACAGGGCTTGGGAAACACCATATATTTT. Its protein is CASSAVGQGLGNTIYF.

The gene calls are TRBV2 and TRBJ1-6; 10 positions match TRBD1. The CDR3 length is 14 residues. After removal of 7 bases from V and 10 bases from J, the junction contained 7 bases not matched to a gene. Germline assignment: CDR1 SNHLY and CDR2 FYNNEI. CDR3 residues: CASTGQGEGSPLHF. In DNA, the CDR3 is TGTGCCAGCACCGGACAGGGGGAAGGGTCACCCCTCCACTTT.